This T cell receptor beta chain was identified in a study of T cell responses to AZD1222 COVID-19 vaccine. CDR3 length: 13 residues. Trimming shortened V by 2 bases and J by 3 bases, and 8 bases separated the two germline ends. Germline V gene data show CDR1 as SEHNR and CDR2 as FQNEAQ (reference sequence). Assay: immunoSEQ multiplex PCR; the TCRdb copy retains only in-frame clones and omits some. In the table there are around 110,000 clones, roughly nine tenths of which are singletons. The source is an adult who received the AZD1222 COVID-19 vaccine. This chain connects TRBV7-9 to TRBJ2-7, with unresolved D. Specimen: peripheral blood, collected 28 days after the second AZD1222 dose. In DNA form, the CDR3 reads TGTGCCAGCAGCTTACTGACCCACTACGAGCAGTACTTC. It yields the protein CASSLLTHYEQYF. The full variable domain, rest sourced from reference TRBV7-9 and TRBJ2-7, is DTGVSQNPRHKITKRGQNVTFRCDPISEHNRLYWYRQTLGQGPEFLTYFQNEAQLEKSRLLSDRFSAERPKGSFSTLEIQRTEQGDSAMYLCASSLLTHYEQYFGPGTRLTVT.